Following are 2 T cell receptor beta chains from one sample sequenced in a study of CD8+ T cells in alopecia areata. Extracted RNA was reverse transcribed into cDNA, the sequencing template. This table comes from immunoSEQ multiplex PCR, and its TCRdb copy is limited to in-frame clones, with some not included. The data contain about 140,000 clones, around 55% of them singletons. The specimen sequenced was CD4+ T cells sorted from blood. Receptors originate from a human donor in good health.

As concerns this clone: One end of the junction fails to match germline, which may point to a read error. This rearrangement joins TRBV25-1 to TRBJ2-2; no clear D. Germline CDR1 and CDR2: MGHDK and SYGVNS. The CDR3 runs 14 residues. The CDR3 sequence is CASSDRRATEELFF. CDR3 nucleotides: TGTGCCAGCAGTGATCGTCGGGCCACCGAGGAGCTGTTTTTT.

The rearrangement links TRBV6-5 to TRBJ2-7; the match to TRBD2 covers 11 bases. CDR1 MNHEY and CDR2 SVGAGI come from the germline V gene. The CDR3 length is 14 residues. Trimming removed 5 bases from V and 6 bases from J; junction bases left unmatched: 6. In DNA form, the CDR3 reads TGTGCCAGCAGTCCACTAGCGGGAGTCGGCGAGCAGTACTTC. It translates to CASSPLAGVGEQYF.